Reported below is one T cell receptor (beta chain). This clone was recorded only once. The clone's antigen remains unknown. No base quality values were provided; no much bigger clone lies one nucleotide off. TCRbeta CDR3 regions were amplified from genomic DNA using the immunoSEQ Assay, a bias-controlled multiplex PCR. The authors processed their data as follows. Within the assay, amplification of reference gene primers was used to estimate how many nucleated cells each sample contained. Sequence reads were collapsed and filtered to measure the absolute abundance of every unique TCRbeta CDR3 rearrangement. For each sample, productive Simpson clonality was calculated by taking the square root of Simpson's diversity index across productive rearrangements. The clones in this table, taken by TCRdb from immuneACCESS, are in-frame only. Not every clone is retained; where verified, under half of the shortfall comes from an unresolved V gene, and the cause of the rest is unknown. V, J and clone size are those of that table, while D and trimming were read from the DNA. The sample contains 250,000 to 350,000 clones, roughly 90% of them found a single time. Of the sample, about 2% falls within the top ten clones.

This sample is drawn from a study of blood T cell repertoires in COVID-19 (dated by TCRdb to 2020 to 2022). For the study in its entirety: Samples covering the acute and convalescent phases of COVID-19 were provided by collaborators in the United States, Italy and Spain. The material from the prospective study consisted of cDNA or gDNA derived from T cells, B-cell-depleted T cells, or PBMCs. Deeply sampled blood TCRbeta repertoires from subjects exposed to, actively infected with, or recovered from COVID-19 were included in the dataset. The repertoires were released in a freely available public database meant as a resource for research on the immune response to SARS-CoV-2. The samples were drawn from the first 160 participants of the ongoing ImmuneRACE study and from 1,254 subjects provided by 6 global collaborators. The sample metadata nearly always contained a de-identified subject ID, COVID-19 status, age in years and sex. HLA class I and class II types, where available, came from metadata supplied by the sample provider rather than from assay-based typing.

The V end loses 5 bases and the J end loses 5 bases, and a stretch of 25 bases separates them. In the germline V gene (reference sequence), CDR1 corresponds to MNHEY and CDR2 to SMNVEV. The CDR3 goes from the cysteine to the phenylalanine over 18 residues. Of all the DNA, just the CDR3 is kept, 54 bases in frame from base 1. A second Seattle source provided samples from volunteer blood donors who had recovered from COVID-19. The collaborating institutions used their own protocols to collect whole blood in K2EDTA tubes. Collaborator samples were shipped for TCRbeta analysis as frozen whole blood, isolated PBMCs, or DNA extracted from either sample type. The study at large found these results: The quantity of clinical and demographic metadata differed by source and by participant and was supplied without curation.

Here the chain combines TRBV27 and TRBJ2-1; TRBD2 is a weak D gene call, 6 bases matching. The clonotype originates from a woman in her 50s who had recovered from COVID-19. Sequencing was done on a sample of peripheral blood. The bases read TGTGCCAGCAGTCCCCTCCCCGGGGAGCGGGCGTCGAACAATGAGCAGTTCTTC. This gives the protein CASSPLPGERASNNEQFF.